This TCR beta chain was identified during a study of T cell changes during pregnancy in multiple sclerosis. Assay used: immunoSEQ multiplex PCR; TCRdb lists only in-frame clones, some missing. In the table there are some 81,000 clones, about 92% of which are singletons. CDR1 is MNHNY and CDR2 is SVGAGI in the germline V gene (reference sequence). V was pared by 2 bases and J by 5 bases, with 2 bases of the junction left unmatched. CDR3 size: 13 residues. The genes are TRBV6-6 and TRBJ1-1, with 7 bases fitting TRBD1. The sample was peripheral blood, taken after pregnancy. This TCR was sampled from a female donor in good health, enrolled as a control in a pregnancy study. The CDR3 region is CASSYPGGTEAFF. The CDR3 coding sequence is TGTGCCAGCAGTTACCCAGGGGGAACTGAAGCTTTCTTT.